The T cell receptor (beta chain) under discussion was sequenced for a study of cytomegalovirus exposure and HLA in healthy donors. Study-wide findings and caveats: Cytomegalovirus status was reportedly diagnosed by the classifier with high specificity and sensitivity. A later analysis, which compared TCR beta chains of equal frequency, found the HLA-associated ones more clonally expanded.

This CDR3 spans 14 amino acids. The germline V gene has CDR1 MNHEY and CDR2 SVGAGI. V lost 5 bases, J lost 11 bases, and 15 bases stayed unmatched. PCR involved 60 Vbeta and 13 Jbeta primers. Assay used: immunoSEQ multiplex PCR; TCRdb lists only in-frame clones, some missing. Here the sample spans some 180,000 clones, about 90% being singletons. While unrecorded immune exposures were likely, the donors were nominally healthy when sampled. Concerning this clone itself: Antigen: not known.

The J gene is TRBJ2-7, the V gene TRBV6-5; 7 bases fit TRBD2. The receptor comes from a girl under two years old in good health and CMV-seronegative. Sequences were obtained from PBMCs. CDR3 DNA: TGTGCCAGCAGTGAAGGGACTATGCCCCGTACGGAGTACTTC. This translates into CASSEGTMPRTEYF.